Shown below are 13 T cell receptor beta chains from a single sample sequenced in a study of T cell responses to AZD1222 COVID-19 vaccine. Profiling relied on immunoSEQ multiplex PCR, and the TCRdb table lists in-frame clones only, not all of them. The sample records approximately 67,000 clones, under 90% being singletons. The specimen was peripheral blood, collected on day 0 of AZD1222 vaccination. These receptors were obtained from an adult in good health.

The rearrangement uses TRBV15 and TRBJ2-7, with D maybe TRBD2 (5 bases). Germline lookup yields CDR1 LNHNV and CDR2 YYDKDF (reference sequence). V lost 1 base, J lost 3 bases, and 13 bases lay in between. The CDR3 contains 15 residues. The CDR3 bases are TGTGCCACCAGCAGAGGGTCTAGAGGGATCTACGAGCAGTACTTC. It codes for CATSRGSRGIYEQYF.

V usage is TRBV3-1 (or the pseudogene TRBV3-2) and J usage is TRBJ1-5; tentatively, D is TRBD1 (6 bases). CDR3 length: 14 residues. Germline V CDR1 and CDR2: LGHDT, YNNKEL (reference sequence). The ends were cut back, 4 bases at V and 3 bases at J, with 10 bases in the middle. The CDR3 here is CASSPGQPNQPQHF. The CDR3, as DNA: TGTGCCAGCAGCCCTGGACAGCCCAATCAGCCCCAGCATTTT.

This clone was seen once. The chain couples TRBV2 to TRBJ2-3; 9 nucleotides align to TRBD1. Germline V lookup: CDR1 SNHLY, CDR2 FYNNEI. The CDR3 extends over 15 amino acids. Trimming removed 10 bases from V and 3 bases from J; junction bases left unmatched: 11. The CDR3 region is CAIPRDRAETDTQYF. The CDR3 region has the DNA TGTGCCATCCCACGGGACAGGGCAGAGACAGATACGCAGTATTTT.

This chain's CDR3 is CASSQGRGYIQYF. The CDR3 region has the DNA TGTGCCAGCAGCCAAGGCAGGGGTTACATTCAGTACTTC. This chain connects TRBV3-1 (or the pseudogene TRBV3-2) to TRBJ2-4; weak D call: TRBD1 (6 bases). This CDR3 has 13 residues. The V gene lost 1 base and the J gene lost 8 bases, with 9 bases spanning the gap. Germline assignment: CDR1 LGHDT and CDR2 YNNKEL (reference sequence).

CDR3 sequence reads: CATSTGGNNQPQHF. For the CDR3, the DNA is TGTGCCACCAGTACAGGGGGTAACAATCAGCCCCAGCATTTT. The chain carries TRBV24-1 and TRBJ1-5; TRBD1 matches at 8 bases. The junction had 3 bases not matched to a gene; V was cut back by 6 bases and J by 3 bases. The germline V gene has CDR1 KGHDR and CDR2 SFDVKD. This CDR3 has 14 residues.

This chain connects TRBV6-2 or TRBV6-3 to TRBJ2-7; maybe TRBD2 (7 bases). V was pared by 2 bases and J by 3 bases, with 11 bases between. The CDR3 totals 14 residues. CDR1 is MNHEY and CDR2 is SVGEGT in the germline V gene. For the CDR3, the DNA is TGTGCCAGCAGTTACGGGGGGGCCGACTACGAGCAGTACTTC. Its translation: CASSYGGADYEQYF.

This sequence joins TRBV7-2 and TRBJ1-5; TRBD1 aligns across 9 bases. Germline trimming cut 5 bases from V and 0 bases from J; bases unmatched to any gene: 8. Germline V lookup: CDR1 SGHTA, CDR2 FQGNSA. The CDR3 is 17 residues long. The CDR3 reads CASSLGTGLNSNQPQHF. The DNA of the CDR3 is TGTGCCAGCAGCCTCGGGACAGGGTTGAATAGCAATCAGCCCCAGCATTTT.

This clone was observed once. This rearrangement joins TRBV14 to TRBJ1-6; D unclear. Trimming cost V 6 bases and J 3 bases, with 3 bases left between them. The CDR3 runs 12 residues. Germline CDR1 and CDR2: SGHDN and FVKESK. The CDR3 nucleotides read TGTGCCAGCAGAGACTATAATTCACCCCTCCACTTT. This encodes CASRDYNSPLHF.

The chain carries TRBV7-9 and TRBJ1-2; no clear D gene. From germline, CDR1 is SEHNR and CDR2 FQNEAQ (reference sequence). This CDR3 has 12 amino acids. Trimming took 3 bases from V and 6 from J, leaving 8 bases between them. DNA for the CDR3: TGTGCCAGCAGCTTTCGTCCTGATGGCTACACCTTC. Protein sequence: CASSFRPDGYTF.

This clone has just one count. The genes are TRBV6-2 or TRBV6-3 and TRBJ1-1; 7 nucleotides line up with TRBD1. This CDR3 comprises 12 residues. From germline, CDR1 is MNHEY and CDR2 SVGEGT. The V gene end was trimmed by 6 bases and the J gene end by 8 bases; junction bases not matched to a gene: 6. CDR3 sequence reads: CASSRTQGEAFF. For the CDR3, the DNA is TGTGCCAGCAGCCGGACACAGGGGGAAGCTTTCTTT.

This rearrangement joins TRBV2 to TRBJ1-1; the D gene is possibly TRBD1 (5 bases). The germline gives CDR1 SNHLY, CDR2 FYNNEI. This CDR3 is 13 amino acids long. The V gene lost 6 bases and the J gene lost 3 bases, with 11 bases spanning the gap. CDR3 nucleotide sequence: TGTGCCAGCAGGGGGGAAGGGGACACTGAAGCTTTCTTT. Translating it yields CASRGEGDTEAFF.

This clone was detected once. The rearrangement links TRBV5-1 to TRBJ1-2; tentatively, D is TRBD1 (6 bases). Deletions cut 5 bases from V and 6 bases from J, with 17 bases between. The CDR3 has 14 residues. Germline CDR1 SGHRS, CDR2 YFSETQ. CDR3 bases: TGCGCCAGCAGGGGGACACCGGCGGAGGATGGCTACACCTTC. This codes for CASRGTPAEDGYTF.

The rearrangement joins TRBV7-9 to TRBJ1-5; D ambiguous. CDR1 and CDR2 from the germline V gene are SEHNR and FQNEAQ (reference sequence). The CDR3 runs to 14 residues. The ends were cut back, 1 base at V and 2 bases at J, with 6 bases in the middle. The CDR3 DNA is TGTGCCAGCAGCTTAGATCTCGGCAATCAGCCCCAGCATTTT. The encoded protein is CASSLDLGNQPQHF.